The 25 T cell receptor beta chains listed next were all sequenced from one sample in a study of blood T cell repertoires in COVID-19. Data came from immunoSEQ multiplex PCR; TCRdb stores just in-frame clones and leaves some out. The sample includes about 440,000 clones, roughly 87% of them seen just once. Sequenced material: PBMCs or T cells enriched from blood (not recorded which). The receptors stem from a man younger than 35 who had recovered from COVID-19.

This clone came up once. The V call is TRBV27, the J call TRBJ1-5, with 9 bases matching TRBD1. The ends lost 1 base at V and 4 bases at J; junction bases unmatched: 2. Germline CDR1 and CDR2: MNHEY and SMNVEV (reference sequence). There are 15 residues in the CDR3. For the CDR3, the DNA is TGTGCCAGCAGTTTATGGGGGACAGGGAATCAGCCCCAGCATTTT. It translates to CASSLWGTGNQPQHF.

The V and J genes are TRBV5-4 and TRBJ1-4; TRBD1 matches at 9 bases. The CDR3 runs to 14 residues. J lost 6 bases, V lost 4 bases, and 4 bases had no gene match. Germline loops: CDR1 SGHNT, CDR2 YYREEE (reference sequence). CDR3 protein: CASSTGGWDEKLFF. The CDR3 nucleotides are TGTGCCAGCAGCACAGGGGGCTGGGATGAAAAACTGTTTTTT.

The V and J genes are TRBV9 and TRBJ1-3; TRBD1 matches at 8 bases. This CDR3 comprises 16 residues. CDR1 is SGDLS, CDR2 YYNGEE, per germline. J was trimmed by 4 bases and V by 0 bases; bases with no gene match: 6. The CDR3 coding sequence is TGTGCCAGCAGCGTAGAGGCAGGGGGCTCAGGAAACACCATATATTTT. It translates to CASSVEAGGSGNTIYF.

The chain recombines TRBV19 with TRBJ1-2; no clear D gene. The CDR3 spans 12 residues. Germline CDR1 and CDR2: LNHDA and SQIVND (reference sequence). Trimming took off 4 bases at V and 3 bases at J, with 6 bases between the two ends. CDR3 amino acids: CASSNKYYGYTF. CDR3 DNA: TGTGCCAGTAGTAACAAGTACTATGGCTACACCTTC. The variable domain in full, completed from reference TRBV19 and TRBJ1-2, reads DGGITQSPKYLFRKEGQNVTLSCEQNLNHDAMYWYRQDPGQGLRLIYYSQIVNDFQKGDIAEGYSVSREKKESFPLTVTSAQKNPTAFYLCASSNKYYGYTFGSGTRLTVV.

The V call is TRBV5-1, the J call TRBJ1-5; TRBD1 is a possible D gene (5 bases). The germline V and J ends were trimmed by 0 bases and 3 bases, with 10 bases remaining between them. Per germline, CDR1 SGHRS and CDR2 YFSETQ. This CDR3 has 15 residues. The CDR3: CASSLGGADNQPQHF. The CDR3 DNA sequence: TGCGCCAGCAGCTTGGGTGGGGCGGACAATCAGCCCCAGCATTTT.

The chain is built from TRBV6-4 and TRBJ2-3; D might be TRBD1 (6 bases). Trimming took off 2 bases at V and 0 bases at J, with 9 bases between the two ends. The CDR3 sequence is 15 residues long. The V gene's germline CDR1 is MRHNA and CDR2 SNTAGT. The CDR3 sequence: CASSDRGLSTDTQYF. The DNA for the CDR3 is TGTGCCAGCAGTGACAGGGGGTTAAGCACAGATACGCAGTATTTT.

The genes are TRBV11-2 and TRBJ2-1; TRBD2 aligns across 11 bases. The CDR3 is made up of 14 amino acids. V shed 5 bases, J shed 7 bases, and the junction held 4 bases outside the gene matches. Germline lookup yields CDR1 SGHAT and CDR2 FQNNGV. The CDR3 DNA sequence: TGTGCCAGCAGCCAGCTAGCGGGGGGAAATGAGCAGTTCTTC. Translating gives CASSQLAGGNEQFF.

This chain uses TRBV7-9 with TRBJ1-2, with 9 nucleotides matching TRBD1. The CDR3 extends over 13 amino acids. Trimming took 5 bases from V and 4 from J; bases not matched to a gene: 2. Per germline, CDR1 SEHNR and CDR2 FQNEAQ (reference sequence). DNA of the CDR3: TGTGCCAGCAGCCAGACAGGGGGCTATGGCTACACCTTC. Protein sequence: CASSQTGGYGYTF.

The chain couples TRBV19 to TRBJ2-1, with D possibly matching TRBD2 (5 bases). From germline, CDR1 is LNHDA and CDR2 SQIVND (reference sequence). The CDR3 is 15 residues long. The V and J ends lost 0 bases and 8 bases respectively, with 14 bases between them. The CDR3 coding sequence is TGTGCCAGTAGTATAGAGGGAACTAGAGTCCATGAGCAGTTCTTC. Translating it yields CASSIEGTRVHEQFF.

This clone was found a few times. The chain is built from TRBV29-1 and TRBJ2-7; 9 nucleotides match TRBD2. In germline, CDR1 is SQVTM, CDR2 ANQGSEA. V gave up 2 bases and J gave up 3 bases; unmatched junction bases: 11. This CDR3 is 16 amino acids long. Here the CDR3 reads CSVEHRGGGFNYEQYF. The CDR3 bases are TGCAGCGTTGAACACCGCGGGGGGGGTTTTAACTACGAGCAGTACTTC.

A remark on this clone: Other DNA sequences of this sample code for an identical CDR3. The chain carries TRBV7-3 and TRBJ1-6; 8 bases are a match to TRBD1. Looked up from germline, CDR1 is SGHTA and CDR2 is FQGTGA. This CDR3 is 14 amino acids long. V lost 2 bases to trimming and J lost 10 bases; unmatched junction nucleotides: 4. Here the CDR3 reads CASSLGQGDSPLHF. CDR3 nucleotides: TGTGCCAGCAGCTTAGGACAGGGAGACTCACCCCTCCACTTT.

CDR3 in amino acids: CASRTSGGVGEQFF. CDR3 DNA: TGTGCCAGTAGGACTAGCGGGGGGGTAGGTGAGCAGTTCTTC. J is TRBJ2-1 and V is TRBV19; 14 bases line up with TRBD2. The CDR3 contains 14 residues. With 6 bases clipped from V and 9 bases from J, the junction kept 4 bases outside the gene matches. Germline CDR1 LNHDA, CDR2 SQIVND (reference sequence). Complete variable domain (other parts from reference TRBV19 and TRBJ2-1): DGGITQSPKYLFRKEGQNVTLSCEQNLNHDAMYWYRQDPGQGLRLIYYSQIVNDFQKGDIAEGYSVSREKKESFPLTVTSAQKNPTAFYLCASRTSGGVGEQFFGPGTRLTVL.

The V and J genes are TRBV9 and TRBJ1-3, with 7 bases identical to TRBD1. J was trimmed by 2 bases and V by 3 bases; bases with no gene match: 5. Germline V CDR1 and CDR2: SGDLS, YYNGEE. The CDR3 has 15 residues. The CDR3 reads CASSADDRAGNTIYF. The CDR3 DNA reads TGTGCCAGCAGCGCAGACGACAGGGCTGGAAACACCATATATTTT.

The CDR3 loop reads CASREGRNNNYGYTF. The CDR3 bases are TGCGCCAGCAGAGAGGGCAGGAACAACAACTATGGCTACACCTTC. This rearrangement joins TRBV5-1 to TRBJ1-2; D uncertain. The V and J ends lost 5 bases and 2 bases respectively, with 16 bases between them. The CDR3 has 15 residues. Germline CDR1 is SGHRS and CDR2 is YFSETQ.

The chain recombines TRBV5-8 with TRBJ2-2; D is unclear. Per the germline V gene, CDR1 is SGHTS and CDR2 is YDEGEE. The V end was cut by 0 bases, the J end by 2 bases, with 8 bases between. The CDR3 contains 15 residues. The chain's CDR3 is CASSLAGTNTGELFF. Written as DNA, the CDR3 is TGTGCCAGCAGCTTGGCAGGAACAAACACCGGGGAGCTGTTTTTT.

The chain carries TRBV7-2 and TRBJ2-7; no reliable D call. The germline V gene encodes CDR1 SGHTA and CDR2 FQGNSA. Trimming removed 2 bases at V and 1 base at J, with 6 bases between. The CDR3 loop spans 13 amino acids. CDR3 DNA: TGTGCCAGCAGCTTAAAAACTTCCTACGAGCAGTACTTC. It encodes CASSLKTSYEQYF.

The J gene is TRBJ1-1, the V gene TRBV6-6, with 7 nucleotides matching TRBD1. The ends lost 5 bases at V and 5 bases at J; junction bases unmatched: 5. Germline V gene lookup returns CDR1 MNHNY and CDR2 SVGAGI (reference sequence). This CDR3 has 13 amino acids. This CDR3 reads CASSRLQGTEAFF. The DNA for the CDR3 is TGTGCCAGCAGTCGACTACAGGGGACTGAAGCTTTCTTT.

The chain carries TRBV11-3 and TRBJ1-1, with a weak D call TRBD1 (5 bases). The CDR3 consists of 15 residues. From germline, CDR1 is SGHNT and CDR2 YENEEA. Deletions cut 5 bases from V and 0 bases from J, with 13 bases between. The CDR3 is CASSPGGTLNTEAFF. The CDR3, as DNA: TGTGCCAGCAGCCCAGGTGGGACTTTGAACACTGAAGCTTTCTTT.

CDR3 sequence (DNA): TGTGCCAGCAGCCAAGATGCGGGATCACGAACCTACGAGCAGTACTTC. Protein product: CASSQDAGSRTYEQYF. This chain joins TRBV4-2 and TRBJ2-7; TRBD2 might be the D (6 bases). Trimming left V 0 bases short and J 2 bases short, with 14 bases between. In germline, CDR1 is LGHNA, CDR2 YNFKEQ. The CDR3 extends over 16 amino acids.

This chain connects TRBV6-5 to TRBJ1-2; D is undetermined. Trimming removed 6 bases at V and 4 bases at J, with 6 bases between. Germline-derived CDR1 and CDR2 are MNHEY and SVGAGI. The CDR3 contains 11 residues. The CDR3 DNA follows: TGTGCCAGCAGATCTATCTATGGCTACACCTTC. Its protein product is CASRSIYGYTF.

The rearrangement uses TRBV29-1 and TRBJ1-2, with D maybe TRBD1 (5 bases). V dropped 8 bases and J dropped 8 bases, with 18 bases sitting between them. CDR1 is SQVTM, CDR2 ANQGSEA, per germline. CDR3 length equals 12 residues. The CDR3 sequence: CSFTQSRGGYTF. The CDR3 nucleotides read TGCAGCTTCACGCAGTCCCGGGGGGGCTACACCTTC. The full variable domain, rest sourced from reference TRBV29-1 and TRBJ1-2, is SAVISQKPSRDICQRGTSLTIQCQVDSQVTMMFWYRQQPGQSLTLIATANQGSEATYESGFVIDKFPISRPNLTFSTLTVSNMSPEDSSIYLCSFTQSRGGYTFGSGTRLTVV.

CDR3 nucleotide sequence: TGCGCCAGCAGTGCGGGGGGCGGCTATGAAAAACTGTTTTTT. The encoded protein is CASSAGGGYEKLFF. The V gene is TRBV10-2, the J gene TRBJ1-4, with D tentatively TRBD1 (6 bases). Trimming removed 4 bases from V and 6 bases from J, with 12 bases in between. The length of the CDR3 is 14 residues. The germline gives CDR1 WSHSY, CDR2 SAAADI.

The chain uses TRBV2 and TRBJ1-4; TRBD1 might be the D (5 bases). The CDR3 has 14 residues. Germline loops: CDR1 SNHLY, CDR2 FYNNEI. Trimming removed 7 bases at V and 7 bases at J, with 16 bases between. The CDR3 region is CASKPDRVIEKLFF. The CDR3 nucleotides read TGTGCCAGCAAACCCGACAGAGTAATTGAAAAACTGTTTTTT.

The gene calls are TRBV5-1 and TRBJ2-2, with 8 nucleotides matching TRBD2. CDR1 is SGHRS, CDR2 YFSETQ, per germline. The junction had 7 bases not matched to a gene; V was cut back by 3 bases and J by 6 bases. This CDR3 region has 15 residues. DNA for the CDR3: TGCGCCAGCAGCTACAGCGGGAGTTGGTCCGGGGAGCTGTTTTTT. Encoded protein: CASSYSGSWSGELFF.

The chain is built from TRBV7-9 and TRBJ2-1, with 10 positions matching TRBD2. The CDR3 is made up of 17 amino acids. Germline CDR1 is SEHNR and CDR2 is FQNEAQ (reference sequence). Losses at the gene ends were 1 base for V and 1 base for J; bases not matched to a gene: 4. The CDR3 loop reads CASSLGSGGASYNEQFF. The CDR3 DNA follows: TGTGCCAGCAGCTTAGGAAGCGGGGGGGCGTCCTACAATGAGCAGTTCTTC.